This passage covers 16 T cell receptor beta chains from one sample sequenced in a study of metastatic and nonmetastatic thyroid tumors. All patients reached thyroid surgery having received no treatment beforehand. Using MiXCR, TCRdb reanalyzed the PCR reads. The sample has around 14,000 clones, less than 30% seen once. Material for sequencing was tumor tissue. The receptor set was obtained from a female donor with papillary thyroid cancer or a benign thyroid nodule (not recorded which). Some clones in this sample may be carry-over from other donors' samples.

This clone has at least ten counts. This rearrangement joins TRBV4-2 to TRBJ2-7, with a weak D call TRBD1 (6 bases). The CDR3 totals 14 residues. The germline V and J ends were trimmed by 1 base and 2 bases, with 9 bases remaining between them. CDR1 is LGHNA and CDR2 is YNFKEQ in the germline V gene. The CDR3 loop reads CASSQAGGPYEQYF. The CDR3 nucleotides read TGTGCCAGCAGCCAAGCTGGGGGCCCCTACGAGCAGTACTTC.

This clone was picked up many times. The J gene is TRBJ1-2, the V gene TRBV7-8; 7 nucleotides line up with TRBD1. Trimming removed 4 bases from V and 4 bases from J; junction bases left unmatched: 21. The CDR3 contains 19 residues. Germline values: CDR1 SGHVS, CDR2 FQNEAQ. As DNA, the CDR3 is TGTGCCAGCAGCTCCCTTCGGACAGGAGCCATCGAACGGAGCTATGGCTACACCTTC. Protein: CASSSLRTGAIERSYGYTF.

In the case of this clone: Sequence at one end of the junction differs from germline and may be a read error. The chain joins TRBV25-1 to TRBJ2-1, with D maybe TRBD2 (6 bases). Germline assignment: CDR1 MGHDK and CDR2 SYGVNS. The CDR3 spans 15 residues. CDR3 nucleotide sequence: TGTGTCAGCATGGTCGACGGGGGAAAATACAATGAGCAGTTCTTC. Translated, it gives CVSMVDGGKYNEQFF.

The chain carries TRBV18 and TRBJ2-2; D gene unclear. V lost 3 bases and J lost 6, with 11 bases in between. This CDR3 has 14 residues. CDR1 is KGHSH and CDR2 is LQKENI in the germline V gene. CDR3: CASSPRLEPGELFF. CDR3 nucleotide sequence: TGTGCCAGCTCACCCCGTTTAGAGCCCGGGGAGCTGTTTTTT.

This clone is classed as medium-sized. This CDR3 reads CASSPMDRIYEQFF. For the CDR3, the DNA is TGTGCCAGCAGTCCGATGGACAGGATCTATGAGCAGTTCTTC. This chain connects TRBV27 to TRBJ2-1, with 7 nucleotides matching TRBD1. Trimming removed 5 bases from V and 8 bases from J; junction bases left unmatched: 9. Per germline, CDR1 MNHEY and CDR2 SMNVEV (reference sequence). This CDR3 has 14 amino acids.

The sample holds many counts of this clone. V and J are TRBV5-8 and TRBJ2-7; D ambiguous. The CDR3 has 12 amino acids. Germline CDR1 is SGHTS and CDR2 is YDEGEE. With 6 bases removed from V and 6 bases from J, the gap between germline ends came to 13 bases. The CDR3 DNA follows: TGTGCCAGCACCTTACGAGGTCGCGAGCAGTACTTC. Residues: CASTLRGREQYF.

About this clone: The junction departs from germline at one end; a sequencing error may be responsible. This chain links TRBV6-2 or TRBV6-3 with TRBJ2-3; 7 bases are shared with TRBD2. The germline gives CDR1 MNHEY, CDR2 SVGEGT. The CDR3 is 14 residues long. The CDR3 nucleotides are TGTGCCAGCAGTTCTAGCGGTAGAGGTTATACGCAGTGTTTT. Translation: CASSSSGRGYTQCF.

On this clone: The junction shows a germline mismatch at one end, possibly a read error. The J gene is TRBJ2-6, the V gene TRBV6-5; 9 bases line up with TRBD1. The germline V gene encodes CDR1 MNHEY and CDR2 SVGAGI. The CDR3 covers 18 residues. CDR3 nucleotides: TGTGCCATCAGTTACAGGGGACAGGGAGCTATTGGGGCCAACGTCCTGACTTTC. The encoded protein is CAISYRGQGAIGANVLTF.

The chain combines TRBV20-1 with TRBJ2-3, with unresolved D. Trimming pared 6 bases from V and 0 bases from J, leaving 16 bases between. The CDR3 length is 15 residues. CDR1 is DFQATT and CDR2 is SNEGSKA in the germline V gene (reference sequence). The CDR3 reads CSAQDPSTSTDTQYF. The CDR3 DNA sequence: TGCAGTGCCCAGGATCCGAGTACTAGCACAGATACGCAGTATTTT.

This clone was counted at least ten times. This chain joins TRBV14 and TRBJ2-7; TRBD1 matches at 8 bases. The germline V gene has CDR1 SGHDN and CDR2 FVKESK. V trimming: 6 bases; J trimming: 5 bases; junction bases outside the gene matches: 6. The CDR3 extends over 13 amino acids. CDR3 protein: CASRTGVGDEQYF. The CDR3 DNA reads TGTGCCAGCAGGACAGGGGTCGGCGACGAGCAGTACTTC.

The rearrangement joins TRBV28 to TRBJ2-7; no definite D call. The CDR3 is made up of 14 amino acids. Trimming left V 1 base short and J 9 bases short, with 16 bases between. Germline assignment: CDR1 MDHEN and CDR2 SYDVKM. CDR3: CASSLSGSRMWQYF. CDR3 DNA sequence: TGTGCCAGCAGTTTATCAGGCTCCCGTATGTGGCAGTACTTC.

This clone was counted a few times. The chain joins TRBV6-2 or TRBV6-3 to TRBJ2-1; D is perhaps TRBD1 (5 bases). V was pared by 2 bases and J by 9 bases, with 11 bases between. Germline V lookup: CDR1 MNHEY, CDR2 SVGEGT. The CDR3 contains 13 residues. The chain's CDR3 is CASSYQGLGEQFF. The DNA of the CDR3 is TGTGCCAGCAGTTACCAGGGCCTGGGTGAGCAGTTCTTC.

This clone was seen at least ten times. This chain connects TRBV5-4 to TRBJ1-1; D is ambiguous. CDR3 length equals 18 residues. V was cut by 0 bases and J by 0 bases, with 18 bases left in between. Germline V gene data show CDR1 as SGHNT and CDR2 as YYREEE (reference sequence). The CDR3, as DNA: TGTGCCAGCAGCTTGGGGGTCGGACCCCAAGCGATGAACACTGAAGCTTTCTTT. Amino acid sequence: CASSLGVGPQAMNTEAFF.

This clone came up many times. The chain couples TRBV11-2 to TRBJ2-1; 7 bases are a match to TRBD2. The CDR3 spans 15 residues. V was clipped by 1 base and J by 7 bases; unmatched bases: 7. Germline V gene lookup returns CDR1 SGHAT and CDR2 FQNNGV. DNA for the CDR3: TGTGCCAGCAGCTTAGGGGCGGGAGTTTTGAATGAGCAGTTCTTC. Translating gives CASSLGAGVLNEQFF.

DNA of the CDR3: TGCAGTGATAGTCCCTTAGCGGGATGCGACTACGAGCAGTACTTC. This codes for CSDSPLAGCDYEQYF. This chain joins TRBV20-1 and TRBJ2-7; the match to TRBD2 covers 8 bases. The CDR3 spans 15 residues. Germline CDR1 DFQATT, CDR2 SNEGSKA (reference sequence). Unmatched junction bases numbered 14, after V lost 7 bases and J lost 3 bases.

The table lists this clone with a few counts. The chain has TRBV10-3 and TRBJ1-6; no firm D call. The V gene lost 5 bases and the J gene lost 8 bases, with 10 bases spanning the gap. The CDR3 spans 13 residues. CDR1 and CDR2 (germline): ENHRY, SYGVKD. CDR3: CAISPQADSPLHF. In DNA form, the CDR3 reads TGTGCCATCAGTCCGCAGGCGGATTCACCCCTCCACTTT.